These T cell receptor beta chains were read from a single sample in a study of T cells in Graves' hyperthyroidism and ophthalmopathy. MiXCR, run by TCRdb on the multiplex PCR reads, gives a single entry per CDR3 protein. The sample comprises 600,000 or so distinct CDR3 sequences, just over 45% of which are singletons, and roughly 8.2% rests with the top ten. Sequencing used peripheral blood or thyroid tissue (not recorded which). The receptors stem from a woman younger than 35 with Graves' hyperthyroidism. The CDR3 runs from the conserved cysteine through the conserved F or W. A D gene is named only where the DNA matches it firmly. The size of a clone is reported for some rows only, either as once, few or many, or as a class for expanded clones.

TRBV2,-,few,TRBJ2-3,CASSDLQPTDTQYF,TGTGCCAGCAGTGATTTGCAACCCACAGATACGCAGTATTTT
TRBV20-1,-,-,TRBJ2-2,CSANRDTGELFF,TGCAGTGCTAATCGGGACACCGGGGAGCTGTTTTTT
TRBV2,TRBD2,few,TRBJ2-7,CASGVRGRYEQYF,TGTGCCAGTGGGGTCCGCGGGAGGTACGAGCAGTACTTC
TRBV4-2,TRBD2,-,TRBJ2-3,CASSLYPSGRRTDTQYF,TGTGCCAGCAGCCTGTACCCTAGCGGGAGGCGCACAGATACGCAGTATTTT
TRBV5-1,-,-,TRBJ2-2,CASSHRDSTNTGELFF,TGCGCCAGCAGCCACCGGGACTCGACGAACACCGGGGAGCTGTTTTTT
TRBV6-5,-,-,TRBJ2-7,CASKGSTYEQYF,TGTGCCAGCAAGGGCAGCACCTACGAGCAGTACTTC
TRBV14,TRBD1,few,TRBJ1-2,CASSSISGTGVFYGYTF,TGTGCCAGCAGCTCAATCTCCGGGACAGGGGTTTTCTATGGCTACACCTTC
TRBV7-9,-,-,TRBJ1-1,CASSPRGVGNTEAFF,TGTGCCAGCAGCCCCCGGGGGGTCGGGAACACTGAAGCTTTCTTT
TRBV29-1,TRBD1,-,TRBJ1-2,CSLDPTGRGGYTF,TGCAGCCTAGACCCGACAGGGAGGGGGGGCTACACCTTC
TRBV19,-,few,TRBJ2-6,CASTSLGSLANVLTF,TGTGCCAGTACCTCCTTAGGCTCGTTGGCCAACGTCCTGACTTTC
TRBV19,-,once,TRBJ1-5,CAWNKGTGNQPQHF,TGTGCCTGGAACAAGGGAACGGGCAATCAGCCCCAGCATTTT
TRBV7-6,-,-,TRBJ2-6,CASSRGDGANVLTF,TGTGCCAGCAGCAGGGGGGACGGGGCCAACGTCCTGACTTTC
TRBV5-1,TRBD1,-,TRBJ2-7,CASSFRGRTSYEQYF,TGCGCCAGCAGCTTCAGGGGGCGAACGTCCTACGAGCAGTACTTC
TRBV24-1,-,few,TRBJ1-4,CATSDPTDANEKLFF,TGTGCCACCAGTGACCCGACAGACGCTAATGAAAAACTGTTTTTT
TRBV5-1,-,many,TRBJ1-1,CASSLEGRNTEAFF,TGCGCCAGCAGCTTGGAGGGCCGGAACACTGAAGCTTTCTTT
TRBV10-3,TRBD1,few,TRBJ2-7,CASGPGQGPIEQYF,TGTGCCAGCGGCCCGGGACAGGGACCTATTGAGCAGTACTTC
TRBV6-4,-,-,TRBJ2-2,CASKRPGELFF,TGTGCCAGCAAAAGGCCGGGGGAGCTGTTTTTT
TRBV7-8,-,many,TRBJ1-5,CASSLAPTAYQPQHF,TGTGCCAGCAGCTTAGCGCCGACAGCTTATCAGCCCCAGCATTTT
TRBV5-1,-,-,TRBJ1-4,CASSLVSRENEKLFF,TGCGCCAGCAGCTTGGTGTCAAGGGAGAATGAAAAACTGTTTTTT
TRBV7-9,-,many,TRBJ1-4,CASSWDVEYEKLFF,TGTGCCAGCAGCTGGGACGTCGAGTATGAAAAACTGTTTTTT
TRBV25-1,TRBD1,-,TRBJ2-1,CASSAGQASSYNEQFF,TGTGCCAGCAGTGCAGGACAGGCGAGCTCCTACAATGAGCAGTTCTTC
TRBV10-3,TRBD2,-,TRBJ2-7,CATHSGSSYEQYF,TGTGCCACCCATAGCGGGAGCTCCTACGAGCAGTACTTC
TRBV10-3,TRBD1,-,TRBJ2-2,CAISRDRVAGELFF,TGTGCCATCAGTCGGGACAGGGTCGCCGGGGAGCTGTTTTTT
TRBV3-1,TRBD2,-,TRBJ2-7,CASSHGTSGLSSYEQYF,TGTGCCAGCAGCCACGGGACTAGCGGGCTAAGCTCCTACGAGCAGTACTTC
TRBV7-9,TRBD1,-,TRBJ1-1,CAGSMGQGGTEAFF,TGTGCCGGCAGCATGGGACAGGGGGGTACTGAAGCTTTCTTT
TRBV7-2,-,few,TRBJ2-7,CASRSGQTYEQYF,TGTGCCAGCAGGTCTGGACAGACCTACGAGCAGTACTTC
TRBV20-1,-,-,TRBJ1-2,CSASPLEAYGYTF,TGCAGTGCTAGCCCCTTGGAGGCCTATGGCTACACCTTC
TRBV14,-,many,TRBJ1-2,CASSQAWGDYGYTF,TGTGCCAGCAGCCAAGCGTGGGGGGACTATGGCTACACCTTC
TRBV10-3,-,few,TRBJ1-2,CASSEAVRVQGYGYTF,TGTGCCAGCAGTGAAGCGGTCCGGGTTCAGGGCTATGGCTACACCTTC
TRBV25-1,TRBD1,-,TRBJ2-7,CASSSAGTGAHEQYF,TGTGCCAGCAGCTCGGCCGGGACAGGGGCCCACGAGCAGTACTTC
TRBV2,-,few,TRBJ1-1,CASSVRGGGSNTEAFF,TGTGCCAGCAGTGTGCGGGGGGGCGGCTCGAACACTGAAGCTTTCTTT
TRBV20-1,-,-,TRBJ2-5,CSARKWEETQYF,TGCAGTGCTAGAAAATGGGAAGAGACCCAGTACTTC
TRBV20-1,TRBD2,-,TRBJ2-7,CSASRWEGFDEQYF,TGCAGTGCTAGTAGGTGGGAGGGCTTCGACGAGCAGTACTTC
TRBV9,-,few,TRBJ2-5,CASSRKGFEETQYF,TGTGCCAGCAGCCGAAAGGGATTCGAAGAGACCCAGTACTTC
TRBV25-1,TRBD1,-,TRBJ1-6,CASLTGGAGSPLHF,TGTGCCAGCTTGACAGGGGGCGCGGGTTCACCCCTCCACTTT
TRBV5-1,-,few,TRBJ2-2,CASSRRANTGELFF,TGCGCCAGCAGCCGCAGGGCGAACACCGGGGAGCTGTTTTTT
TRBV15,-,-,TRBJ1-2,CATSTDANYGYTF,TGTGCCACCAGCACCGACGCTAACTATGGCTACACCTTC
TRBV7-8,-,-,TRBJ2-2,CASSLGRARGELFF,TGTGCCAGCAGCTTGGGTCGCGCACGAGGGGAGCTGTTTTTT
TRBV12-5,-,-,TRBJ2-5,CASGWDSIETQYF,TGTGCTAGTGGTTGGGACTCGATCGAGACCCAGTACTTC
TRBV24-1,-,-,TRBJ1-5,CATSAPGVNQPQHF,TGTGCCACCAGTGCACCGGGAGTCAATCAGCCCCAGCATTTT
TRBV7-3,-,-,TRBJ1-1,CASSSQGRVETEAFF,TGTGCCAGCAGCTCGCAGGGGCGGGTAGAAACTGAAGCTTTCTTT
TRBV6-6,-,-,TRBJ1-2,CASADLDGYTF,TGTGCCAGCGCGGATCTGGATGGCTACACCTTC